This T cell receptor beta chain was captured by sequencing in a study of blood T cell repertoires in COVID-19. About the study: PBMCs, B-cell-depleted T cells, or T cells provided the cDNA or gDNA that made up the material.

How the authors handled the data: The assay estimated nucleated cells by amplifying reference gene primers. The assay was immunoSEQ multiplex PCR, and TCRdb's table has in-frame clones only and misses some. V and J calls and clone size are copied from that table; D and trimming were computed from the DNA. The profile shows 200,000 to 250,000 clones, around four fifths of them singletons. Germline lookup yields CDR1 SEHNR and CDR2 FQNEAQ (reference sequence). V lost 2 bases and J lost 11, with 12 bases in between. This CDR3 is built from 12 residues. The sequence came from a young man with active or convalescent COVID-19. The specimen sequenced was peripheral blood. This rearrangement joins TRBV7-9 to TRBJ1-1; no firm D call. The CDR3 DNA sequence: TGTGCCAGCAGCTTACACGAGGGTAGGGCTTTCTTT. Translating it yields CASSLHEGRAFF. The whole variable domain, remainder taken from reference TRBV7-9 and TRBJ1-1, is DTGVSQNPRHKITKRGQNVTFRCDPISEHNRLYWYRQTLGQGPEFLTYFQNEAQLEKSRLLSDRFSAERPKGSFSTLEIQRTEQGDSAMYLCASSLHEGRAFFGQGTRLTVV.